The 19 T cell receptor beta chains below come from one sample, sequenced in a study of Ad26.COV2.S vaccination and SARS-CoV-2 variants. The treatment is: roughly 19 received Ad26.COV2.S at low or high dose, single or two shots; about five received placebo; per-sample allocation not given. At day 63 after the first vaccine or placebo injection, samples were drawn. Sequenced by immunoSEQ multiplex PCR; TCRdb stores in-frame clones only, minus some. The table shows roughly 300,000 clones, with approximately 86% occurring only once. Sample: peripheral blood, taken in a trial of Ad26.COV2.S vaccine versus placebo. These receptors were obtained from a person aged 18-65 years who received the Ad26.COV2.S COVID-19 vaccine or a placebo.

This sequence joins TRBV18 and TRBJ1-4; D possibly corresponds to TRBD1 (5 bases). The CDR3 length is 13 residues. CDR1 KGHSH and CDR2 LQKENI come from the germline V gene. V was pared by 5 bases and J by 4 bases, with 8 bases between. CDR3 nucleotide sequence: TGTGCCAGCTCAAGGGACGTTAATGAAAAACTGTTTTTT. Its translation: CASSRDVNEKLFF. The variable domain in full, completed from reference TRBV18 and TRBJ1-4, reads NAGVMQNPRHLVRRRGQEARLRCSPMKGHSHVYWYRQLPEEGLKFMVYLQKENIIDESGMPKERFSAEFPKEGPSILRIQQVVRGDSAAYFCASSRDVNEKLFFGSGTQLSVL.

This CDR3 is CASSEALAGGTPYEQYF. CDR3 coding DNA: TGTGCCAGCAGTGAAGCGCTGGCGGGGGGCACTCCCTACGAGCAGTACTTC. J is TRBJ2-7 and V is TRBV6-1; 8 bases are shared with TRBD2. With V trimmed by 0 bases and J by 2 bases, 9 bases remained unmatched. CDR1 and CDR2 from the germline V gene are MNHNS and SASEGT. The CDR3 length is 17 residues.

V is TRBV7-9 and J is TRBJ1-2, with 8 bases identical to TRBD1. The CDR3 totals 14 residues. The trim removed 4 bases at V and 7 bases at J, leaving 8 bases unmatched. Germline V gene data show CDR1 as SEHNR and CDR2 as FQNEAQ (reference sequence). CDR3 amino acids: CASSSIQGDGGYTF. For the CDR3, the DNA is TGTGCCAGCAGCTCGATACAGGGGGACGGTGGCTACACCTTC.

The chain joins TRBV7-3 to TRBJ2-1; D not resolved. The CDR3 covers 14 residues. The germline V gene has CDR1 SGHTA and CDR2 FQGTGA. The germline V and J ends were trimmed by 5 bases and 0 bases, with 8 bases remaining between them. DNA of the CDR3: TGTGCCAGCAGCATATCTAGCTCCTACAATGAGCAGTTCTTC. It translates to CASSISSSYNEQFF. Full variable domain (rest looked up from reference TRBV7-3 and TRBJ2-1): GAGVSQTPSNKVTEKGKYVELRCDPISGHTALYWYRQSLGQGPEFLIYFQGTGAADDSGLPNDRFFAVRPEGSVSTLKIQRTERGDSAVYLCASSISSSYNEQFFGPGTRLTVL.

The chain combines TRBV28 with TRBJ1-2, with TRBD1 matching 8 bases. This CDR3 has 13 amino acids. Looked up from germline, CDR1 is MDHEN and CDR2 is SYDVKM. V shed 4 bases and J 8 bases; nucleotides not matched to a gene: 6. This CDR3 reads CASSWTGIEGYTF. The CDR3 DNA reads as TGTGCCAGCAGTTGGACAGGGATCGAAGGCTACACCTTC.

This rearrangement joins TRBV10-3 to TRBJ1-6; no clear D. V was trimmed by 2 bases and J by 0 bases, leaving 2 bases between them. The germline V gene has CDR1 ENHRY and CDR2 SYGVKD. This CDR3 spans 14 amino acids. CDR3 residues: CAISESSYNSPLHF. The DNA of the CDR3 is TGTGCCATCAGTGAGAGCTCCTATAATTCACCCCTCCACTTT.

J is TRBJ1-1 and V is TRBV19; 8 bases are a match to TRBD1. This CDR3 region has 18 residues. The V segment lost 6 bases and the J segment 1 base; nucleotides outside the gene matches: 16. The germline gives CDR1 LNHDA, CDR2 SQIVND (reference sequence). The CDR3 is CASSTPWPGGAGNTEAFF. Here the CDR3 DNA reads TGTGCCAGTAGCACTCCGTGGCCAGGGGGCGCAGGGAACACTGAAGCTTTCTTT.

V usage is TRBV9 and J usage is TRBJ2-5; a weak D match, TRBD2 (6 bases). V lost 4 bases and J lost 1, with 11 bases in between. Per the germline V gene, CDR1 is SGDLS and CDR2 is YYNGEE. The CDR3 has 14 residues. The DNA of the CDR3 is TGTGCCAGCAGCTCCGGGGACTTCCAAGAGACCCAGTACTTC. It is translated as CASSSGDFQETQYF.

With regard to this clone: The sample carries other DNA sequences with the same CDR3. The chain joins TRBV5-1 to TRBJ1-2, with D possibly being TRBD1 (6 bases). The CDR3 runs 11 residues. Germline values: CDR1 SGHRS, CDR2 YFSETQ. The V end was cut by 5 bases, the J end by 8 bases, with 10 bases between. The CDR3 coding sequence is TGCGCCAGCAGGGCAGGGGACGGCTACACCTTC. Translated: CASRAGDGYTF. The variable domain in full, completed from reference TRBV5-1 and TRBJ1-2, reads KAGVTQTPRYLIKTRGQQVTLSCSPISGHRSVSWYQQTPGQGLQFLFEYFSETQRNKGNFPGRFSGRQFSNSRSEMNVSTLELGDSALYLCASRAGDGYTFGSGTRLTVV.

The rearrangement uses TRBV7-2 and TRBJ2-3; D gene ambiguous. Trimming pared 0 bases from V and 2 bases from J, leaving 6 bases between. Germline V gives CDR1 SGHTA, CDR2 FQGNSA. The CDR3 has 14 amino acids. This CDR3 reads CASSLAGSTDTQYF. In DNA form, the CDR3 reads TGTGCCAGCAGCTTAGCGGGGTCCACAGATACGCAGTATTTT. Full variable domain (remainder filled in from reference TRBV7-2 and TRBJ2-3): GAGVSQSPSNKVTEKGKDVELRCDPISGHTALYWYRQSLGQGLEFLIYFQGNSAPDKSGLPSDRFSAERTGGSVSTLTIQRTQQEDSAVYLCASSLAGSTDTQYFGPGTRLTVL.

The rearrangement links TRBV9 to TRBJ1-3; unclear D gene. V shed 4 bases and J shed 2 bases, with 16 bases lying between them. CDR3 length: 16 residues. Germline V gene lookup returns CDR1 SGDLS and CDR2 YYNGEE. The CDR3 loop reads CASSILGAGAGNTIYF. As DNA, the CDR3 is TGTGCCAGCAGCATTCTAGGAGCCGGCGCTGGAAACACCATATATTTT.

V and J are TRBV27 and TRBJ2-1; D is unclear. Germline V gene lookup returns CDR1 MNHEY and CDR2 SMNVEV (reference sequence). Trimming took 4 bases from V and 0 from J, leaving 10 bases between them. The CDR3 has 15 residues. CDR3 loop: CASSSLQYSYNEQFF. The CDR3 DNA follows: TGTGCCAGCAGTTCTTTGCAGTACTCCTACAATGAGCAGTTCTTC.

This clone was observed a handful of times. The V and J genes are TRBV11-2 and TRBJ1-2; unclear D gene. The CDR3 has 13 amino acids. The V end was cut by 0 bases, the J end by 1 base, with 3 bases between. CDR1 is SGHAT, CDR2 FQNNGV, per germline. CDR3 sequence (DNA): TGTGCCAGCAGCTTAGACAATAACTATGGCTACACCTTC. Translated, it gives CASSLDNNYGYTF.

The chain recombines TRBV19 with TRBJ2-7; 7 positions agree with TRBD2. The CDR3 spans 13 residues. Germline V CDR1 and CDR2: LNHDA, SQIVND (reference sequence). V was pared by 3 bases and J by 3 bases, with 2 bases of the junction left unmatched. CDR3 sequence (DNA): TGTGCCAGTAGTATTAAGCGGGGCTACGAGCAGTACTTC. Translated, it gives CASSIKRGYEQYF.

This clone turned up a few times. The rearrangement joins TRBV10-3 to TRBJ2-2; D is undetermined. This CDR3 contains 12 residues. The V end was cut by 2 bases, the J end by 6 bases, with 4 bases between. Germline CDR1 and CDR2: ENHRY and SYGVKD. CDR3 DNA sequence: TGTGCCATCAGTGAGCAATCCGGGGAGCTGTTTTTT. Protein: CAISEQSGELFF.

This chain links TRBV4-2 with TRBJ2-1; D is possibly TRBD1 or TRBD2 (5 bases each). Germline lookup yields CDR1 LGHNA and CDR2 YNFKEQ. This CDR3 is built from 13 residues. V gave up 7 bases and J gave up 2 bases, with 9 bases separating them. CDR3 sequence reads: CASTLGAYNEQFF. The DNA of the CDR3 is TGTGCCAGCACCCTGGGGGCCTACAATGAGCAGTTCTTC.

Concerning this clone itself: Different DNA sequences within this sample yield the same CDR3. V usage is TRBV5-1 and J usage is TRBJ1-4; D ambiguous. V lost 0 bases, J lost 7 bases, and 7 bases lay in between. The CDR3 loop spans 13 amino acids. In germline, CDR1 is SGHRS, CDR2 YFSETQ. CDR3 DNA sequence: TGCGCCAGCAGCTTGGGAGGCGTTGAAAAACTGTTTTTT. As protein: CASSLGGVEKLFF.

This chain uses TRBV5-4 with TRBJ2-3, with a tentative D call TRBD2 (6 bases). Germline CDR1 reads SGHNT; CDR2 reads YYREEE (reference sequence). Trimming cost V 0 bases and J 3 bases, with 17 bases left between them. This CDR3 comprises 17 residues. CDR3 amino acids: CASSLGTPAGRTDTQYF. In DNA, the CDR3 is TGTGCCAGCAGCTTGGGGACCCCTGCGGGAAGGACAGATACGCAGTATTTT.

The chain combines TRBV11-2 with TRBJ1-2; D may be TRBD1 (6 bases). CDR1 is SGHAT and CDR2 is FQNNGV in the germline V gene. Trimming shortened V by 5 bases and J by 4 bases, and 17 bases separated the two germline ends. CDR3 size: 15 residues. The CDR3 reads CASSPDRLGSYGYTF. The CDR3 coding sequence is TGTGCCAGCAGCCCCGACAGGTTGGGTAGCTATGGCTACACCTTC.